Listed here is a single TCR beta chain. This entry is derived from a study of T cell clusters in autoimmune cytopenias. Each sample's input was 200 to 300 ng genomic DNA, about 38,000 genome equivalents. CDR3 length equals 15 residues. TRB rearrangements were amplified by touch-down multiplex PCR with mixed TRB-A/B primers. TCRdb reprocessed the multiplex PCR reads and keeps a single row for each CDR3 protein, giving no DNA. The table for this sample gives roughly 4,400 distinct CDR3 sequences. The data were also submitted as part of a second study, on T cell repertoires in aging, cancer and after chemotherapy.

The chain employs TRBV12-3 or TRBV12-4 and TRBJ2-1; no DNA is available, so the TRBD1 call from TCRdb remains unchecked. The TCR comes from a human donor in good health. Sequencing was carried out using peripheral blood. Here the CDR3 reads CASREQGLIHNEQFF.